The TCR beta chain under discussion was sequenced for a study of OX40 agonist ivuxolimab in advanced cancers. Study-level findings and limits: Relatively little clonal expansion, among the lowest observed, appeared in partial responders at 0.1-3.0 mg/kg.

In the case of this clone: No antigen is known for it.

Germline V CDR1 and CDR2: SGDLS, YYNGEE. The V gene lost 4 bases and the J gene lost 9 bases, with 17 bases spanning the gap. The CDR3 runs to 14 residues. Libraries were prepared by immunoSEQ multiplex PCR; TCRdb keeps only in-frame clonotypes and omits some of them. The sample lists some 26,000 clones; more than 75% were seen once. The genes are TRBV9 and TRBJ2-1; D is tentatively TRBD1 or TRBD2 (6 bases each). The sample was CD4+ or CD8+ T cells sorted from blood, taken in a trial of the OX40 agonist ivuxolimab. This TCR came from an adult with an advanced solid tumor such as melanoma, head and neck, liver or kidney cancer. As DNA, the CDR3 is TGTGCCAGCAGCCCAGGGGACTTCATGGGTGAGCAGTTCTTC. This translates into CASSPGDFMGEQFF.